This TCR beta chain stems from a study of blood T cell repertoires in COVID-19. Turning to the study itself: T cells, B-cell-depleted T cells, or PBMCs provided the cDNA or gDNA that served as material.

Produced via immunoSEQ multiplex PCR; TCRdb's table is partial and in-frame only. The repertoire has about 90,000 clones, roughly 90% of them found once; the top ten carry 2.5% to 3%. This clone appeared once. Seattle's cohort entered during active infection and was followed longitudinally. Trimming took 1 base from V and 0 from J, leaving 8 bases between them. Germline CDR1 SGHRS, CDR2 YFSETQ. This CDR3 has 14 amino acids. Sequenced material: peripheral blood. The J gene is TRBJ2-7, the V gene TRBV5-1; no firm D call. The receptor was isolated from a man between 50 and 59 years old with COVID-19, enrolled during active disease. The DNA of the CDR3 is TGCGCCAGCAGCTTGATGTACAACTCCTACGAGCAGTACTTC. It translates to CASSLMYNSYEQYF.